This T cell receptor beta chain derives from a study of T cells in Graves' hyperthyroidism and ophthalmopathy. Trimming cost V 7 bases and J 5 bases; bases outside gene matches: 8. Looked up from germline, CDR1 is MNHNS and CDR2 is SASEGT. This CDR3 comprises 14 residues. The hyperthyroidism was newly diagnosed and had lasted under 2 months; the patients were aged 18 to 65. Diagnosis rested on symptoms, serum thyroxine and TRAb, thyroid ultrasound, and orbital computed tomography. At least ten counts were recorded for this clonotype. Its antigen is currently unknown. Overall study findings and caveats: Blood also showed most of the thyroid clonotypes that were expanded above 0.001.

TCR beta CDR3 region amplification was performed from RNA transcripts. First-round RT-PCR with HTBI primers amplified the TCR CDR3 region. TCRdb ran MiXCR on the multiplex PCR reads and lists one entry per CDR3 protein. Of more than 550,000 distinct CDR3 sequences listed, under 20% are singletons. This chain joins TRBV6-1 and TRBJ2-5, with 9 bases identical to TRBD1. The receptor was derived from a woman in her forties or fifties with Graves' hyperthyroidism that later progressed to Graves' ophthalmopathy. The sample consisted of blood. As DNA, the CDR3 is TGTGCCAGCAATCCACAGGGGGCTGAGGAGACCCAGTACTTC. It yields the protein CASNPQGAEETQYF.